The 30 T cell receptor beta chains given below trace back to one sample, sequenced in a study of cytomegalovirus exposure and HLA in healthy donors. PCR primers comprised 60 Vbeta and 13 Jbeta primers. Using immunoSEQ multiplex PCR, the repertoire was profiled, and TCRdb retains in-frame clones only, with some absent. This table has 100,000 to 150,000 clones, about two thirds appearing once. The sample taken for sequencing was PBMCs. The receptors come from a young man in good health and CMV-seronegative.

The V call is TRBV7-3, the J call TRBJ2-1; the match to TRBD2 covers 9 bases. With V trimmed by 3 bases and J by 7 bases, 7 bases remained unmatched. In germline, CDR1 is SGHTA, CDR2 FQGTGA. CDR3 length: 15 residues. The CDR3 coding sequence is TGTGCCAGCAGCTTTATCCGCGGGAGGGCTAATGAGCAGTTCTTC. Translation gives CASSFIRGRANEQFF.

V usage is TRBV19 and J usage is TRBJ1-1; weak D call: TRBD1 (5 bases). The V gene lost 5 bases and the J gene lost 2 bases, with 12 bases spanning the gap. Germline CDR1 is LNHDA and CDR2 is SQIVND (reference sequence). This CDR3 is 14 amino acids long. The DNA of the CDR3 is TGTGCCAGTAGTGAATTGACAGACAACACTGAAGCTTTCTTT. It translates to CASSELTDNTEAFF.

This clone appeared once. The CDR3, as DNA: TGCGCCAGCAGCTTTTGGGGAGGGGCAGATACGCAGTATTTT. Protein: CASSFWGGADTQYF. The rearrangement uses TRBV5-1 and TRBJ2-3; 7 bases match TRBD2. V trimming: 2 bases; J trimming: 4 bases; junction bases outside the gene matches: 4. In germline, CDR1 is SGHRS, CDR2 YFSETQ. The CDR3 totals 14 residues.

This chain connects TRBV7-2 to TRBJ1-2; TRBD1 matches 7 bases. Germline V gives CDR1 SGHTA, CDR2 FQGNSA. After removal of 0 bases from V and 0 bases from J, the junction contained 1 base not matched to a gene. This CDR3 is 15 amino acids long. CDR3 amino acids: CASSLATGSNYGYTF. CDR3 DNA sequence: TGTGCCAGCAGCTTAGCGACAGGGTCTAACTATGGCTACACCTTC.

Points on this clone: An end of the junction differs from the germline gene, which may be a read error. This chain links TRBV7-9 with TRBJ2-7; D possibly corresponds to TRBD2 (5 bases). Germline V lookup: CDR1 SEHNR, CDR2 FQNEAQ (reference sequence). The CDR3 is 12 amino acids. CDR3 sequence (DNA): TGTTCCAGCAGCTTAGGTCGGGGCGAGCAGTACTTC. Encoded protein: CSSSLGRGEQYF.

This sequence joins TRBV6-1 and TRBJ2-7; D is uncertain. V lost 2 bases and J 0 bases, leaving 11 bases between the germline ends. CDR3 length: 15 residues. Germline loops: CDR1 MNHNS, CDR2 SASEGT. The DNA of the CDR3 is TGTGCCAGCAGTGAACCGCCAGGCCGCTCCTACGAGCAGTACTTC. It yields the protein CASSEPPGRSYEQYF.

In its sample, this clone was seen a few times. This chain connects TRBV28 to TRBJ1-1; 8 bases are shared with TRBD1. J was trimmed by 3 bases and V by 7 bases; bases with no gene match: 16. From germline, CDR1 is MDHEN and CDR2 SYDVKM. This CDR3 spans 17 amino acids. DNA for the CDR3: TGTGCCAGCATTCACAGGACCGGGACAGGAGGAGACACTGAAGCTTTCTTT. It codes for CASIHRTGTGGDTEAFF.

V and J are TRBV2 and TRBJ1-4, with D unresolved. With 3 bases removed from V and 8 bases from J, the gap between germline ends came to 13 bases. Germline V gene sequence: CDR1 SNHLY, CDR2 FYNNEI. The CDR3 is 14 amino acids. The CDR3 DNA sequence: TGTGCCAGCAGTGACAACGGGTTGGAGGAAAAACTGTTTTTT. Translation: CASSDNGLEEKLFF.

The V gene is TRBV5-5, the J gene TRBJ1-6, with D possibly TRBD1 on 5 matching bases. The CDR3 extends over 16 amino acids. Trimming removed 0 bases at V and 4 bases at J, with 11 bases between. Germline CDR1 SGHKS, CDR2 YYEKEE (reference sequence). The CDR3 nucleotides read TGTGCCAGCAGCTTGGCCGAGCAGGGTTATAATTCACCCCTCCACTTT. The encoded protein is CASSLAEQGYNSPLHF.

This clone was found once. The rearrangement uses TRBV29-1 and TRBJ1-3, with TRBD1 matching over 8 bases. CDR1 is SQVTM and CDR2 is ANQGSEA in the germline V gene. The V gene end was trimmed by 6 bases and the J gene end by 1 base; junction bases not matched to a gene: 5. The CDR3 is made up of 14 amino acids. The CDR3 nucleotides read TGCAGCGTCTGGACAGGGACGTCTGGAAACACCATATATTTT. Residues: CSVWTGTSGNTIYF. Full variable domain (rest looked up from reference TRBV29-1 and TRBJ1-3): SAVISQKPSRDICQRGTSLTIQCQVDSQVTMMFWYRQQPGQSLTLIATANQGSEATYESGFVIDKFPISRPNLTFSTLTVSNMSPEDSSIYLCSVWTGTSGNTIYFGEGSWLTVV.

The chain links TRBV9 to TRBJ2-7; TRBD1 aligns across 9 bases. V shed 0 bases, J shed 6 bases, and the junction held 7 bases outside the gene matches. Germline CDR1 reads SGDLS; CDR2 reads YYNGEE. This CDR3 is 15 amino acids long. This CDR3 reads CASSVAWDREGEQYF. CDR3 coding DNA: TGTGCCAGCAGCGTAGCTTGGGACAGGGAAGGCGAGCAGTACTTC.

V usage is TRBV27 and J usage is TRBJ2-7; D may be TRBD1 (5 bases). V was trimmed by 8 bases and J by 2 bases, leaving 16 bases between them. CDR1 and CDR2 from the germline V gene are MNHEY and SMNVEV (reference sequence). The CDR3 loop spans 14 amino acids. The CDR3 nucleotides are TGTGCCAGCGGATTAGGGGCAGGGACCTACGAGCAGTACTTC. This codes for CASGLGAGTYEQYF.

This clone appeared a few times. The V gene is TRBV19, the J gene TRBJ2-4, with 11 bases lining up with TRBD2. The ends lost 5 bases at V and 7 bases at J; junction bases unmatched: 16. The germline CDR1 and CDR2 sequences are LNHDA and SQIVND (reference sequence). The CDR3 extends over 18 amino acids. CDR3 residues: CASSPRGALAGGANIQYF. The CDR3 region has the DNA TGTGCCAGTAGTCCCCGGGGAGCTCTAGCGGGGGGTGCGAACATTCAGTACTTC.

The CDR3 protein is CASSPDTRETRNEQFF. The CDR3 DNA reads TGTGCCAGCAGCCCCGATACGAGGGAGACCCGCAATGAGCAGTTCTTC. V and J are TRBV4-2 and TRBJ2-1; D possibly corresponds to TRBD2 (5 bases). The V end was cut by 4 bases, the J end by 6 bases, with 19 bases between. The CDR3 runs to 16 residues. Germline V gene lookup returns CDR1 LGHNA and CDR2 YNFKEQ.

Regarding this clone: The germline gene is not matched at one end of the junction; a read error may be the cause. The V call is TRBV7-9, the J call TRBJ1-5, with 7 bases that match TRBD1. This CDR3 is built from 14 residues. From germline, CDR1 is SEHNR and CDR2 FQNEAQ (reference sequence). The CDR3 nucleotides read TGTTCCAGCAGCTACCAGGGGGGCAATCAGCCCCAGCATTTT. Translated: CSSSYQGGNQPQHF.

V usage is TRBV6-4 and J usage is TRBJ1-1, with 7 bases fitting TRBD1. Unmatched junction bases numbered 10, after V lost 6 bases and J lost 6 bases. This CDR3 contains 14 residues. The germline V gene has CDR1 MRHNA and CDR2 SNTAGT. The CDR3 bases are TGTGCCAGCAGAAAGGACAGGCAGTCCGCTGAAGCTTTCTTT. This sequence encodes CASRKDRQSAEAFF.

V gene TRBV7-6 combines with J gene TRBJ1-4; 9 bases line up with TRBD1. The CDR3 has 16 amino acids. CDR1 SGHVS and CDR2 FNYEAQ come from the germline V gene. The V gene end was trimmed by 6 bases and the J gene end by 8 bases; junction bases not matched to a gene: 13. CDR3 in amino acids: CASSPLPGQGREKLFF. CDR3 DNA: TGTGCCAGCAGTCCTCTTCCGGGACAGGGTCGGGAAAAACTGTTTTTT.

The chain is built from TRBV10-3 and TRBJ1-2; D call uncertain. V was shortened by 0 bases and J by 4 bases, with 12 bases between the two germline ends. CDR3 length equals 15 residues. CDR1 and CDR2 (germline): ENHRY, SYGVKD. The CDR3 reads CAISESGMGGYGYTF. Here the CDR3 DNA reads TGTGCCATCAGTGAGTCTGGGATGGGAGGCTATGGCTACACCTTC.

The chain carries TRBV28 and TRBJ1-2; TRBD1 matches at 10 bases. CDR3 size: 17 residues. V trimming: 7 bases; J trimming: 2 bases; junction bases outside the gene matches: 13. Germline V gene data show CDR1 as MDHEN and CDR2 as SYDVKM. The CDR3 spells CASKNLDRGLINYGYTF. DNA for the CDR3: TGTGCCAGCAAAAACCTCGACAGGGGGCTCATAAACTATGGCTACACCTTC.

The genes are TRBV30 and TRBJ2-6; tentative D call: TRBD2 (5 bases). CDR1 and CDR2 (germline): GTSNPN, SVGIG (reference sequence). The CDR3 is 16 amino acids. V shed 2 bases and J shed 0 bases, with 11 bases lying between them. CDR3 sequence: CAWSSTGISGANVLTF. The CDR3 DNA sequence: TGTGCCTGGAGTTCCACGGGGATCTCTGGGGCCAACGTCCTGACTTTC.

The genes are TRBV5-1 and TRBJ1-1; 7 bases fit TRBD1. This CDR3 comprises 14 residues. V was clipped by 4 bases and J by 2 bases; unmatched bases: 5. Germline CDR1 and CDR2: SGHRS and YFSETQ. For the CDR3, the DNA is TGCGCCAGCAGCCTACAGGGGAGTAACACTGAAGCTTTCTTT. Translating it yields CASSLQGSNTEAFF. The full variable domain, rest sourced from reference TRBV5-1 and TRBJ1-1, is KAGVTQTPRYLIKTRGQQVTLSCSPISGHRSVSWYQQTPGQGLQFLFEYFSETQRNKGNFPGRFSGRQFSNSRSEMNVSTLELGDSALYLCASSLQGSNTEAFFGQGTRLTVV.

CDR3 nucleotides: TGTGCCAGACAGGGTCCTGATGGCTACACCTTC. Its protein product is CARQGPDGYTF. The chain carries TRBV19 and TRBJ1-2; TRBD1 is a possible D gene (6 bases). V dropped 9 bases and J dropped 6 bases, with 11 bases sitting between them. The CDR3 runs to 11 residues. Germline values: CDR1 LNHDA, CDR2 SQIVND (reference sequence).

This chain connects TRBV7-2 to TRBJ2-7; 9 positions agree with TRBD1. The CDR3 consists of 15 residues. Germline CDR1 SGHTA, CDR2 FQGNSA. V lost 5 bases and J lost 3; bases outside the gene matches: 8. The DNA for the CDR3 is TGTGCCAGCAGCGCTAGGACAGGGGAGGGCTACGAGCAGTACTTC. Its translation: CASSARTGEGYEQYF.

The chain employs TRBV30 and TRBJ1-2; 9 bases are shared with TRBD1. After removal of 4 bases from V and 2 bases from J, the junction contained 8 bases not matched to a gene. CDR1 is GTSNPN and CDR2 is SVGIG in the germline V gene (reference sequence). CDR3 length equals 15 residues. CDR3 DNA: TGTGCCTGGACTTACGGGACAGGGTTGAACTATGGCTACACCTTC. It translates to CAWTYGTGLNYGYTF.

V gene TRBV28 combines with J gene TRBJ1-1; D perhaps matches TRBD1 (6 bases). V lost 2 bases to trimming and J lost 3 bases, with 13 bases between them. Germline V gene sequence: CDR1 MDHEN, CDR2 SYDVKM. This CDR3 region has 15 residues. The CDR3 DNA follows: TGTGCCAGCAGTTTACCGGCAGGGGCGGACACTGAAGCTTTCTTT. It yields the protein CASSLPAGADTEAFF.

V usage is TRBV5-6 and J usage is TRBJ1-1, with unresolved D. The CDR3 loop spans 12 amino acids. Germline V gene lookup returns CDR1 SGHDT and CDR2 YYEEEE. V lost 4 bases, J lost 4 bases, and 8 bases lay in between. The CDR3 sequence: CASSATSTEAFF. CDR3 bases: TGTGCCAGCAGCGCAACGAGCACTGAAGCTTTCTTT.

The chain combines TRBV6-1 with TRBJ2-1; 7 nucleotides match TRBD1. Germline V lookup: CDR1 MNHNS, CDR2 SASEGT. Trimming at V came to 1 base and at J to 9 bases, leaving 12 bases not matched to a gene. This CDR3 has 16 residues. CDR3 bases: TGTGCCAGCAGTGAAGACAGGGGCCCTCCTCGGGGTGAGCAGTTCTTC. Protein: CASSEDRGPPRGEQFF.

This clone was counted only a few times. The chain uses TRBV5-1 and TRBJ2-1; TRBD1 matches at 8 bases. Germline-derived CDR1 and CDR2 are SGHRS and YFSETQ. The junction had 15 bases not matched to a gene; V was cut back by 4 bases and J by 3 bases. The CDR3 is 18 amino acids. The CDR3 sequence: CASSATGATLHNYNEQFF. CDR3 in DNA: TGCGCCAGCAGCGCGACAGGGGCGACCCTTCATAACTACAATGAGCAGTTCTTC.

The V and J genes are TRBV18 and TRBJ2-5, with TRBD2 matching over 8 bases. The CDR3 totals 16 residues. V trimming: 2 bases; J trimming: 0 bases; junction bases outside the gene matches: 5. Germline CDR1 KGHSH, CDR2 LQKENI. The CDR3 DNA is TGTGCCAGCTCACCAGTAACGGGGGGGGACCAAGAGACCCAGTACTTC. It translates to CASSPVTGGDQETQYF.

This chain joins TRBV27 and TRBJ2-7; 11 bases are shared with TRBD1. The length of the CDR3 is 14 residues. Losses at the gene ends were 8 bases for V and 4 bases for J; bases not matched to a gene: 7. Per the germline V gene, CDR1 is MNHEY and CDR2 is SMNVEV (reference sequence). This CDR3 is CASGPGTGGYEQYF. The CDR3 bases are TGTGCCAGCGGCCCCGGGACAGGGGGTTACGAGCAGTACTTC.